In its sample, the clone carrying this T cell receptor (beta chain) was seen a few times. Its target is not known. This sample is part of a study of early T cells in non-severe SARS-CoV-2 infection. This CDR3 has 16 residues. V shed 0 bases and J shed 4 bases, with 15 bases lying between them. Germline V CDR1 and CDR2: SGDLS, YYNGEE. The study, taken as a whole, reports: Using VDJdb, the matching emphasized anti-spike CD8 responses while missing private and CD4 specificities.

Each cDNA molecule carried a unique molecular identifier. TCRdb redid the calling of the 5' RACE reads with MiXCR, one entry per CDR3 protein. The table shows 25,000 to 35,000 distinct CDR3 sequences, with more than 4% occurring only once. This receptor was identified in an adult who was a healthcare worker with PCR-confirmed SARS-CoV-2 infection or an uninfected control (not recorded which). Sequenced material: whole blood. This chain uses TRBV9 with TRBJ2-3; D remains unclear. CDR3 DNA: TGTGCCAGCAGCGTAGTTCCGGGTACAATCGCAGATACGCAGTATTTT. Translated, it gives CASSVVPGTIADTQYF.